The T cell receptor (beta chain) under discussion was sequenced for a study of STAT5B mutations in CD4+ large granular lymphocyte leukemia. Study details: Among healthy donors, a particular HLA allele went with more CDR3 'QG' motifs.

Trimming removed 6 bases from V and 5 bases from J, with 13 bases in between. This CDR3 is built from 13 residues. Germline CDR1 reads SNHLY; CDR2 reads FYNNEI. Study results and caveats: Main leukemic clonotypes were patient-specific, but roughly 25% appeared at low frequency elsewhere.

Sequencing used immunoSEQ multiplex PCR; TCRdb keeps in-frame clones, though not all of them. The sample yields about 20,000 clones, 78% seen once. As regards this clone: Its antigen is not identified.

The sequenced sample was CD4+ T cells from blood buffy coats. The V and J genes are TRBV2 and TRBJ1-1, with D perhaps TRBD1 (5 bases). The source of this sequence is a human donor in good health. CDR3: CASRGTPGTEAFF. As DNA, the CDR3 is TGTGCCAGCAGGGGCACCCCAGGGACTGAAGCTTTCTTT.